This T cell receptor (beta chain) was identified during a study of T cells in Graves' hyperthyroidism and ophthalmopathy. The table lists this clonotype with a count of one. Antigen: not known. Germline assignment: CDR1 KGHDR and CDR2 SFDVKD. This CDR3 spans 13 amino acids. Regarding the study as a whole: Blood samples included most of the expanded thyroid clonotypes exceeding 0.001.

TCR beta CDR3 region amplification was performed from RNA transcripts. In the first-round RT-PCR of the TCR CDR3, the HTBI primer set was used. One entry per CDR3 protein, called by TCRdb with MiXCR from the multiplex PCR reads. The repertoire consists of over 650,000 distinct CDR3 sequences, with 45% occurring once and the leading ten covering under 8.5%. The V call is TRBV24-1, the J call TRBJ2-5, with 9 positions matching TRBD2. TRBJ2-1 explains the end of the DNA better; the J call may be wrong. The sequence derives from an adult man with Graves' disease, either hyperthyroidism or ophthalmopathy (not recorded which). Material for sequencing was peripheral blood or thyroid tissue (not recorded which). The CDR3 spells CATSDSGRSEQFF. The CDR3 DNA sequence: TGTGCCACCAGTGATAGCGGGAGGAGTGAGCAGTTCTTC.